These 10 T cell receptor beta chains originate from one sample sequenced in a study of blood T cells in healthy people across ages. Next came a second PCR, run for about 7 to 12 cycles, which used a sample-barcoded 5' primer along with a J-beta primer mix. Each CDR3 protein is one row after TCRdb ran MiXCR on the 5' RACE reads. The sample records about 1.4 million distinct CDR3 sequences, around 55% being singletons. The sequenced material came from blood. These receptors were taken from a man in his late teens or twenties in good health.

This clonotype occurred many times. The chain recombines TRBV4-1 with TRBJ2-5; TRBD1 is a possible D gene (7 bases). This CDR3 is built from 14 residues. Germline V lookup: CDR1 MGHRA, CDR2 YSYEKL. V was pared by 0 bases and J by 4 bases, with 9 bases between. The CDR3 protein is CASSQDQGGETQYF. In DNA, the CDR3 is TGCGCCAGCAGCCAAGATCAGGGGGGAGAGACCCAGTACTTC.

In this sample, this clonotype turned up a few times. CDR3 in DNA: TGTGCCAGCAGCCCTAGCGGAACAACCTACAATGAGCAGTTCTTC. This encodes CASSPSGTTYNEQFF. The chain combines TRBV5-6 with TRBJ2-1; 7 bases match TRBD2. This CDR3 is built from 15 residues. Germline CDR1 and CDR2: SGHDT and YYEEEE. J lost 2 bases, V lost 4 bases, and 6 bases had no gene match.

V usage is TRBV7-8 and J usage is TRBJ2-1; no clear D gene. CDR3 length: 11 amino acids. In germline, CDR1 is SGHVS, CDR2 FQNEAQ. V gave up 4 bases and J gave up 9 bases, with 7 bases separating them. The CDR3 loop is CASSSLPEQFF. Written as DNA, the CDR3 is TGTGCCAGCAGCTCCCTCCCTGAGCAGTTCTTC.

The chain is built from TRBV6-5 and TRBJ1-5, with a tentative D call TRBD1 (5 bases). V lost 2 bases, J lost 0 bases, and 14 bases lay in between. The CDR3 has 17 residues. Germline loops: CDR1 MNHEY, CDR2 SVGAGI. The CDR3 coding sequence is TGTGCCAGCAGTTACCATGGGACGGTACATAGCAATCAGCCCCAGCATTTT. Its translation: CASSYHGTVHSNQPQHF.

This clonotype was seen a handful of times. The chain recombines TRBV14 with TRBJ2-2, with 8 bases aligning to TRBD1. This CDR3 has 15 amino acids. Per the germline V gene, CDR1 is SGHDN and CDR2 is FVKESK. J lost 4 bases, V lost 4 bases, and 5 bases had no gene match. The CDR3: CASSPWTGSTGELFF. The CDR3 DNA follows: TGTGCCAGCAGCCCATGGACAGGGAGCACCGGGGAGCTGTTTTTT.

The chain joins TRBV7-9 to TRBJ2-1; TRBD2 is a possible D gene (7 bases). The germline V gene has CDR1 SEHNR and CDR2 FQNEAQ (reference sequence). The CDR3 runs to 14 residues. Trimming took off 9 bases at V and 4 bases at J, with 16 bases between the two ends. The CDR3 bases are TGTGCCAGTAACTTCGGGGGGCCGTACAATGAGCAGTTCTTC. The encoded protein is CASNFGGPYNEQFF.

Details on this clonotype: One end of the junction varies from germline; a read error may be responsible. In nucleotides, the CDR3 is TGTGCCAGCAGAACAGGGGTATACGAGCGGTACTTC. This encodes CASRTGVYERYF. The V gene is TRBV12-3 or TRBV12-4, the J gene TRBJ2-7; 7 bases are a match to TRBD1. This CDR3 comprises 12 residues.

The rearrangement links TRBV9 to TRBJ2-3; the D gene is possibly TRBD1 (6 bases). In germline, CDR1 is SGDLS, CDR2 YYNGEE. Trimming cost V 4 bases and J 0 bases, with 9 bases left between them. The CDR3 has 14 amino acids. The CDR3 loop is CASSMTGSTDTQYF. The CDR3 DNA sequence: TGTGCCAGCAGCATGACAGGCAGCACAGATACGCAGTATTTT.

The chain employs TRBV6-1 and TRBJ2-7; TRBD1 or TRBD2 may be the D gene (5 bases each). CDR1 and CDR2 from the germline V gene are MNHNS and SASEGT. CDR3 length equals 14 residues. V lost 8 bases and J lost 2, with 16 bases in between. The DNA for the CDR3 is TGTGCCAGCCATCGAGAGGGGAGAACCTACGAGCAGTACTTC. It is translated as CASHREGRTYEQYF.

This clonotype has ten or more counts. V is TRBV29-1 and J is TRBJ1-2; D not resolved. The germline CDR1 and CDR2 sequences are SQVTM and ANQGSEA. V gave up 0 bases and J gave up 4 bases, with 3 bases separating them. The CDR3 runs to 11 residues. The CDR3 sequence: CSVEDLYGYTF. The CDR3 DNA reads TGCAGCGTTGAAGACCTCTATGGCTACACCTTC.